Listed below are T cell receptor beta chains from one sample, sequenced in a study of T cells in Graves' hyperthyroidism and ophthalmopathy. TCRdb reprocessed the multiplex PCR reads with MiXCR, giving one entry per CDR3 protein. This sample has 100,000 to 140,000 distinct CDR3 sequences, with 15% to 20% found just once. The sample consisted of blood. The receptors come from a woman between 45 and 65 years old with Graves' hyperthyroidism. Each CDR3 is given with its conserved first and last residue. A D gene is named only where the DNA matches it firmly. Size values are once, few and many counts, or a class for expanded clones, and some rows have none.

CASRAAGALETQYF	TGTGCCAGCAGGGCAGCGGGGGCCCTTGAGACCCAGTACTTC	TRBJ2-5	many	TRBV6-1	TRBD2
CASSRSGGLGEQFF	TGTGCCAGCAGCCGTAGCGGAGGTTTGGGTGAGCAGTTCTTC	TRBJ2-1	many	TRBV7-3	.
CASSEAYTKETQYF	TGTGCCAGCAGTGAAGCCTACACGAAAGAGACCCAGTACTTC	TRBJ2-5	many	TRBV2	.
CASRSQGPGGNQPQHF	TGTGCCAGCAGGTCTCAGGGCCCGGGGGGCAATCAGCCCCAGCATTTT	TRBJ1-5	many	TRBV6-1	.
CASSIESRSMGNEQFF	TGTGCCAGTAGTATCGAGTCCCGATCTATGGGGAATGAGCAGTTCTTC	TRBJ2-1	.	TRBV19	.
CASNPAGGPYEQYF	TGTGCCAGCAACCCAGCGGGAGGGCCCTACGAGCAGTACTTC	TRBJ2-7	.	TRBV6-1	TRBD2
CASSSSLGLGFNEQFF	TGTGCCAGCAGCTCCTCCCTAGGCCTGGGGTTCAATGAGCAGTTCTTC	TRBJ2-1	many	TRBV5-6	.
CASSLGVKKEEQFF	TGTGCCAGCAGCTTAGGGGTGAAGAAGGAGGAGCAGTTCTTC	TRBJ2-1	many	TRBV11-2	.
CASSDAVDGRSYNEQFF	TGTGCCAGCAGTGACGCGGTTGACGGACGCTCCTACAATGAGCAGTTCTTC	TRBJ2-1	.	TRBV2	.
CASLSGGTSLYNEQFF	TGTGCCAGCCTCTCTGGCGGGACCAGCCTCTACAATGAGCAGTTCTTC	TRBJ2-1	many	TRBV2	.
CASSRRAGGQNEQFF	TGTGCCAGCAGCCGTCGAGCGGGAGGGCAAAATGAGCAGTTCTTC	TRBJ2-1	many	TRBV14	TRBD2
CASSPKTGTTKTDTQYF	TGTGCCAGCAGCCCAAAAACCGGGACTACCAAAACAGATACGCAGTATTTT	TRBJ2-3	many	TRBV14	TRBD2
CASRTSYEQYF	TGTGCCAGCCGGACCTCCTACGAGCAGTACTTC	TRBJ2-7	many	TRBV6-2/TRBV6-3	.
CASGVGQGYPNEKLFF	TGTGCTAGTGGTGTAGGACAGGGGTACCCTAATGAAAAACTGTTTTTT	TRBJ1-4	many	TRBV12-5	TRBD1
CASTLLMQPGETQYF	TGCGCCAGCACCTTGCTGATGCAGCCGGGAGAGACCCAGTACTTC	TRBJ2-5	many	TRBV5-1	.
CASSLLPSTDTQYF	TGTGCCAGCAGCTTATTACCTAGCACAGATACGCAGTATTTT	TRBJ2-3	.	TRBV7-3	.
CAWMDRTVGKLFF	TGTGCCTGGATGGACAGGACGGTGGGAAAACTGTTTTTT	TRBJ1-4	.	TRBV30	TRBD1
CASSRGGGRPTDTQYF	TGTGCCAGTAGTAGAGGTGGCGGGAGGCCAACAGATACGCAGTATTTT	TRBJ2-3	.	TRBV19	TRBD2
CASSQAIQGRNEQFF	TGTGCCAGCAGCCAAGCGATCCAGGGCAGGAATGAGCAGTTCTTC	TRBJ2-1	many	TRBV3-1	.
CASSLGRAIGHTF	TGTGCCAGCAGTCTGGGGAGGGCTATTGGCCACACCTTC	TRBJ1-2	.	TRBV28	.
CATKDREAFF	TGTGCCACCAAAGACAGGGAAGCTTTCTTT	TRBJ1-1	many	TRBV6-1	.
CSVTGGRASDTQYF	TGCAGCGTCACAGGCGGGAGGGCTTCAGATACGCAGTATTTT	TRBJ2-3	many	TRBV29-1	TRBD2
CASSLSRTANTEAFF	TGCGCCAGCAGCTTATCCCGGACGGCGAACACTGAAGCTTTCTTT	TRBJ1-1	.	TRBV5-1	.
CASSLWSGLHF	TGTGCCAGCAGTTTGTGGTCAGGACTCCACTTT	TRBJ1-6	many	TRBV12-3/TRBV12-4	.
CASSFGFGSSGTDEQFF	TGTGCCAGCAGTTTCGGTTTTGGGTCTAGCGGGACGGATGAGCAGTTCTTC	TRBJ2-1	many	TRBV12-3/TRBV12-4	TRBD2
CASSPISSTDTQYF	TGCGCCAGCAGCCCGATATCTAGCACAGATACGCAGTATTTT	TRBJ2-3	many	TRBV5-1	.
CASSWSGLSTDTQYF	TGTGCCAGCAGCTGGAGCGGTCTGAGCACAGATACGCAGTATTTT	TRBJ2-3	many	TRBV9	.
CASSPRDGGYETQYF	TGTGCCAGCAGCCCAAGGGACGGGGGGTACGAGACCCAGTACTTC	TRBJ2-5	.	TRBV11-1	TRBD2
CASRTNQPQHF	TGTGCCAGCAGGACCAATCAGCCCCAGCATTTT	TRBJ1-5	many	TRBV6-2/TRBV6-3	.
CASSFTSGWRVHNEQFF	TGTGCCAGCAGCTTTACTAGCGGGTGGAGGGTCCACAATGAGCAGTTCTTC	TRBJ2-1	many	TRBV11-2	TRBD2
CASSDLANRGDNEQFF	TGTGCCAGCAGTGACCTCGCGAACAGGGGTGACAATGAGCAGTTCTTC	TRBJ2-1	many	TRBV2	TRBD1
CASSMDGNYGYTF	TGTGCCAGCAGTATGGACGGGAACTATGGCTACACCTTC	TRBJ1-2	many	TRBV6-1	.
CASSSRVFGILKLFF	TGTGCCAGCAGCTCCAGGGTTTTCGGGATTCTAAAACTGTTTTTT	TRBJ1-4	many	TRBV5-6	.
CASSVRDRAYNEQFF	TGTGCCAGCAGTGTCCGGGACAGGGCCTACAATGAGCAGTTCTTC	TRBJ2-1	many	TRBV6-1	TRBD1
CASSSFQSLAKNIQYF	TGTGCCAGCAGTTCTTTCCAATCTTTAGCCAAAAACATTCAGTACTTC	TRBJ2-4	.	TRBV28	.
CASSYPRAGVSGELSF	TGTGCCAGCAGTTACCCGAGAGCGGGAGTGAGCGGGGAGCTGTCTTTT	TRBJ2-2	few	TRBV6-2/TRBV6-3	TRBD2
CASSDRYGYTF	TGTGCCAGCAGCGACCGGTATGGCTACACCTTC	TRBJ1-2	many	TRBV27	.
CASSWEGGHGYTF	TGTGCCAGCAGCTGGGAGGGGGGCCATGGCTACACCTTC	TRBJ1-2	many	TRBV3-1	.
CASSRYGLARDTGELFF	TGTGCCAGCAGCCGCTATGGACTAGCTAGGGACACCGGGGAGCTGTTTTTT	TRBJ2-2	many	TRBV28	TRBD2
CASSREKIAGEDTGELFF	TGTGCCAGCAGTCGCGAAAAAATAGCGGGAGAGGACACCGGGGAGCTGTTTTTT	TRBJ2-2	many	TRBV12-3/TRBV12-4	TRBD2
CASGRTSGTSGELFF	TGTGCCAGCGGCAGGACTAGCGGGACTAGCGGGGAGCTGTTTTTT	TRBJ2-2	many	TRBV7-6	TRBD2
CSVARGNEQFF	TGCAGCGTTGCCCGGGGGAATGAGCAGTTCTTC	TRBJ2-1	many	TRBV29-1	.
CSARDRGTNDGYTF	TGCAGTGCTAGAGATCGGGGGACTAACGATGGCTACACCTTC	TRBJ1-2	many	TRBV20-1	.
CASPPRGLAGSVGNEQFF	TGTGCCAGCCCACCACGGGGACTAGCGGGATCTGTCGGTAATGAGCAGTTCTTC	TRBJ2-1	.	TRBV18	TRBD2
CASTSEGVVAEAFF	TGTGCCAGCACCTCGGAGGGAGTGGTGGCTGAAGCTTTCTTT	TRBJ1-1	many	TRBV28	.
CASSYSGRGTDTQYF	TGTGCCAGCAGTTACTCGGGCAGGGGGACAGATACGCAGTATTTT	TRBJ2-3	many	TRBV6-6	TRBD1
CSVLAIGQPQHF	TGCAGCGTTTTGGCAATTGGACAGCCCCAGCATTTT	TRBJ1-5	many	TRBV29-1	.
CANTAESSYNSPLHF	TGTGCCAATACAGCGGAGAGCTCCTATAATTCACCCCTCCACTTT	TRBJ1-6	many	TRBV2	.
CASSFNSGGEQFF	TGTGCCAGCAGCTTCAATAGCGGCGGGGAGCAGTTCTTC	TRBJ2-1	many	TRBV28	.
CASRDLTGGYTF	TGTGCCAGCCGGGACCTGACCGGGGGCTACACCTTC	TRBJ1-2	many	TRBV18	.
CASSQATSVFLQFF	TGTGCCAGCAGCCAAGCAACTAGCGTTTTCTTGCAGTTCTTC	TRBJ2-1	many	TRBV3-1	TRBD2
CASSLGRPGQGGYTF	TGTGCCAGCAGCTTAGGGAGACCGGGGCAGGGTGGCTACACCTTC	TRBJ1-2	many	TRBV7-2	.